This record covers a single T cell receptor (beta chain). This sample stems from a study of blood T cell repertoires in COVID-19. Overall study context: Samples of COVID-19 (acute and convalescent) were obtained from the United States, Italy and Spain.

Original methodology: Estimation of nucleated cell counts was performed using reference gene primer amplification. The repertoire was sequenced with immunoSEQ multiplex PCR; TCRdb's copy has only in-frame clones and lacks some. V and J calls and clone size are given by that table; D and trimming were obtained from the DNA. The table includes 250,000 or so clones, roughly four fifths detected once. The CDR3 totals 13 residues. The germline gives CDR1 SGHAT, CDR2 FQNNGV. Deletions cut 1 base from V and 2 bases from J, with 5 bases between. The clonotype comes from a woman of 80 years or more with acute or convalescent COVID-19. Sequenced input: peripheral blood. The V call is TRBV11-2, the J call TRBJ2-5; D is uncertain. Here the CDR3 DNA reads TGTGCCAGCAGCTTAGGGCAGCAAGAGACCCAGTACTTC. Its translation: CASSLGQQETQYF.